This T cell receptor (beta chain) was identified in a study of breast tumors, draining lymph nodes, adjacent tissues. Findings and limits, study-wide: Luminal-like breast cancer showed significantly higher tumor–nontumor repertoire similarity than basal-like. Data only fit, rather than demonstrated, lymph node origin of most tumor T cells. The data were judged consistent with most tumor T cells coming from lymph node and expanding in tumor. Tumor repertoires ranked between lymph nodes and nontumor tissue in diversity, with V and J gene preferences.

The lymph nodes were axillary draining lymph nodes from breast cancer patients. In the case of this clonotype: What it recognizes is unknown.

TCRdb passed the multiplex PCR reads through MiXCR, listing each CDR3 protein once. The data hold more than 250,000 distinct CDR3 sequences, with roughly 31% observed a single time. The germline V gene has CDR1 LGHDT and CDR2 YNNKEL (reference sequence). There are 17 residues in the CDR3. Deletions cut 0 bases from V and 9 bases from J, with 21 bases between. The gene calls are TRBV3-1 and TRBJ2-1; tentatively, D is TRBD1 (5 bases). This sequence originates from a female donor with breast cancer. Some clones in this sample may be carry-over from other donors' samples. The specimen was axillary lymph node tissue. The CDR3 spells CASSQDLTARGSREQFF. In nucleotides, the CDR3 is TGTGCCAGCAGCCAAGATCTCACCGCTAGGGGCAGTCGTGAGCAGTTCTTC.